A selection of T cell receptor beta chains follows, all from one sample in a study of T cells in Graves' hyperthyroidism and ophthalmopathy. A single record per CDR3 protein comes from TCRdb applying MiXCR to the multiplex PCR reads. The sample has around 260,000 distinct CDR3 sequences, 25% to 30% seen once. The sequencing sample was made of blood. The receptors were sampled from a man aged 40-49 years with Graves' hyperthyroidism that later progressed to Graves' ophthalmopathy. Both conserved end residues are part of each CDR3. The D gene is left open where the match is weak. A clone size is listed for some rows: how often the clone was seen (once, few, many), or a class if it is expanded.

size	D	V	J	CDR3	DNA
-	TRBD1	TRBV12-3/TRBV12-4	TRBJ2-7	CASSLDRAAYEQYF	TGTGCCAGCAGTTTGGACAGGGCCGCCTACGAGCAGTACTTC
many	-	TRBV14	TRBJ1-1	CASSLGPMGHTEAFF	TGTGCCAGCAGCCTCGGGCCGATGGGGCATACTGAAGCTTTCTTT
many	-	TRBV6-5	TRBJ2-2	CASSYRRASNTGELFF	TGTGCCAGCAGTTACCGCCGGGCCTCGAACACCGGGGAGCTGTTTTTT
many	-	TRBV6-1	TRBJ2-7	CATQDWKEREQYF	TGTGCCACCCAGGACTGGAAGGAGCGCGAGCAGTACTTC
-	TRBD1	TRBV2	TRBJ1-5	CASSHRGGMGQPRHF	TGTGCCAGCAGTCACAGGGGAGGTATGGGTCAGCCCCGGCATTTT
-	-	TRBV28	TRBJ1-5	CASAQGPSNQPQHF	TGTGCCAGCGCACAAGGACCCAGCAATCAGCCCCAGCATTTT
many	TRBD1	TRBV19	TRBJ1-1	CASSITGGGTEAFF	TGTGCCAGTAGTATAACAGGGGGCGGGACTGAAGCTTTCTTT
many	-	TRBV28	TRBJ1-2	CASSWDSGVSYGYTF	TGTGCCAGCAGCTGGGATTCGGGGGTCAGCTATGGCTACACCTTC
-	-	TRBV18	TRBJ2-7	CASSPVQGTYEQYF	TGTGCCAGCTCACCTGTACAGGGAACCTACGAGCAGTACTTC
many	-	TRBV12-3/TRBV12-4	TRBJ2-4	CASSLGGVNIQYF	TGTGCCAGCAGTTTAGGGGGAGTGAACATTCAGTACTTC
many	TRBD2	TRBV20-1	TRBJ2-7	CSARDPSSGSYEQYF	TGCAGTGCTAGAGATCCGTCTAGCGGGAGCTACGAGCAGTACTTC
-	TRBD1	TRBV11-1	TRBJ1-1	CASSLVPGGPNTEAFF	TGTGCCAGCAGCTTAGTTCCAGGGGGCCCGAACACTGAAGCTTTCTTT
few	-	TRBV4-1	TRBJ1-1	CASSQVTGNTEAFF	TGCGCCAGCAGCCAAGTCACAGGGAACACTGAAGCTTTCTTT
-	-	TRBV30	TRBJ1-2	CAWSVGWKGGYTF	TGTGCCTGGAGTGTAGGCTGGAAGGGAGGCTACACCTTC
few	-	TRBV12-3/TRBV12-4	TRBJ1-2	CASGGIGPGYTF	TGTGCCAGCGGGGGAATCGGCCCTGGCTACACCTTC
many	-	TRBV20-1	TRBJ1-5	CSARDSAGNQPQHF	TGCAGTGCTAGAGACTCGGCGGGGAATCAGCCCCAGCATTTT
many	TRBD1	TRBV28	TRBJ1-1	CASCGQDNTEAFF	TGTGCCAGCTGCGGACAGGACAACACTGAAGCTTTCTTT
many	TRBD2	TRBV6-5	TRBJ2-7	CASTRLAGAEQYF	TGTGCCAGCACAAGGCTAGCGGGAGCCGAGCAGTACTTC
many	-	TRBV29-1	TRBJ1-2	CSVEAGRKYGYTF	TGCAGCGTTGAAGCGGGCAGGAAATATGGCTACACCTTC
many	-	TRBV5-5	TRBJ1-2	CASSRQTDYGYTF	TGTGCCAGCAGCCGACAGACTGACTATGGCTACACCTTC
many	-	TRBV9	TRBJ1-1	CASSQMGRYGTEAFF	TGTGCCAGCAGCCAGATGGGACGTTACGGCACTGAAGCTTTCTTT
many	TRBD1	TRBV29-1	TRBJ2-5	CSVEDWKGAMAETQYF	TGCAGCGTTGAAGATTGGAAGGGGGCGATGGCAGAGACCCAGTACTTC
-	-	TRBV20-1	TRBJ1-1	CSARGGGPAFF	TGCAGTGCTAGAGGGGGCGGGCCCGCTTTCTTT
once	-	TRBV6-2/TRBV6-3	TRBJ2-7	CASSYGRRSYEQYF	TGTGCCAGCAGTTACGGAAGGAGATCCTACGAGCAGTACTTC
many	TRBD2	TRBV20-1	TRBJ2-5	CSARGTSGKETQYF	TGCAGTGCTAGAGGGACTAGCGGTAAAGAGACCCAGTACTTC